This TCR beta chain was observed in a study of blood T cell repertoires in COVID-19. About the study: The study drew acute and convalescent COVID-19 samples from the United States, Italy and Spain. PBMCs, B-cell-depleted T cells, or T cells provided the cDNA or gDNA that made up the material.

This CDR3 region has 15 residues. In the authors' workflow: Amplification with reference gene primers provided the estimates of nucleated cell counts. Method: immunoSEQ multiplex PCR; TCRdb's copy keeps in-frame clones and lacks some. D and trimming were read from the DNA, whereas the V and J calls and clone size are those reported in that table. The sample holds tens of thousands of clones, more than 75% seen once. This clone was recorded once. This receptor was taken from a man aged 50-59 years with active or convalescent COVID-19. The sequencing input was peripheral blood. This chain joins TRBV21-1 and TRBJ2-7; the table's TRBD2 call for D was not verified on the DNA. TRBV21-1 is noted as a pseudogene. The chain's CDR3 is CASSGGFSRSYEQYF. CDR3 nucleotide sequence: TGTGCCAGCAGCGGCGGCTTTTCCAGATCCTACGAGCAGTACTTC.